This T cell receptor (beta chain) was obtained from a study of control samples from healthy donors and cancer patients. Only a few counts were recorded for this clone. The method was immunoSEQ multiplex PCR; TCRdb's version includes in-frame clones alone and lacks a portion of them. This table has some 9,500 clones, about 91% appearing once. The material sequenced was PBMCs. This sequence originates from a man aged 55 to 70 with colorectal cancer.

CDR3 nucleotide sequence: TGTGCCAGCAGCAATCTAGCGGATACGCAGTATTTT. Encoded protein: CASSNLADTQYF. V gene TRBV7-9 combines with J gene TRBJ2-3; possible D gene TRBD2, 6 bases. Germline loops: CDR1 SEHNR, CDR2 FQNEAQ (reference sequence). This CDR3 region has 12 residues. V dropped 5 bases and J dropped 6 bases, with 9 bases sitting between them.